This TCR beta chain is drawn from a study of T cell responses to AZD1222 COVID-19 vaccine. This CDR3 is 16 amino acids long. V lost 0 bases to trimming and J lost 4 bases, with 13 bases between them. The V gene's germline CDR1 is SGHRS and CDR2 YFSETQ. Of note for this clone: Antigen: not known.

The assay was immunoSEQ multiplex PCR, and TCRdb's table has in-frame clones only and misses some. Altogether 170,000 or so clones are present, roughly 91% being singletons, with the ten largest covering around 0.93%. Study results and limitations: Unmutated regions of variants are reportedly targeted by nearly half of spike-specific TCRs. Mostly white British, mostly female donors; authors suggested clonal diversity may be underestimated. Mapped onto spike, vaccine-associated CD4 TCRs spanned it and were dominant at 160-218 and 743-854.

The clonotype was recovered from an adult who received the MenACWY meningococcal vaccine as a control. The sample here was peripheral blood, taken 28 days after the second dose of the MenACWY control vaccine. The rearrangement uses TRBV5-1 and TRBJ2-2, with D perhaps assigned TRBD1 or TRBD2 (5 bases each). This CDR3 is CASSLARGLGTGELFF. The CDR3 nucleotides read TGCGCCAGCAGCTTGGCACGGGGCCTCGGCACCGGGGAGCTGTTTTTT.